A selection of T cell receptor beta chains follows, all from one sample in a study of blood T cell repertoires in COVID-19. Here immunoSEQ multiplex PCR was the method, and the copy in TCRdb shows in-frame clones only, minus some. The sample holds approximately 170,000 clones; around 87% are singletons and the top ten take 7% to 8%. The sample consisted of peripheral blood. These receptor sequences come from a woman aged 80 or older in a cohort sampled during active or convalescent COVID-19. Each CDR3 is given with its conserved first and last residue. Each record gives: V gene, D gene, clone size, J gene, CDR3 protein, CDR3 DNA. A D gene is named only where the DNA matches it firmly. The size of a clone is reported for some rows only, either as once, few or many, or as a class for expanded clones.

v_call: TRBV11-2; d_call: NA; clone_size: once; j_call: TRBJ1-4; cdr3_aa: CASRAFGRGNEKLFF; cdr3_nt: TGTGCCAGCAGGGCTTTTGGCAGGGGTAATGAAAAACTGTTTTTT
v_call: TRBV5-4; d_call: NA; clone_size: NA; j_call: TRBJ1-5; cdr3_aa: CASSLGSGAGQPQHF; cdr3_nt: TGTGCCAGCAGCTTGGGGTCAGGGGCGGGTCAGCCCCAGCATTTT
v_call: TRBV19; d_call: NA; clone_size: NA; j_call: TRBJ1-5; cdr3_aa: CASPACGIYRGQPQHF; cdr3_nt: TGTGCCAGTCCCGCTTGTGGGATCTATCGGGGTCAGCCCCAGCATTTT
v_call: TRBV19; d_call: NA; clone_size: NA; j_call: TRBJ1-2; cdr3_aa: CASSIETGTYGYTF; cdr3_nt: TGTGCCAGTAGTATAGAAACAGGGACCTATGGCTACACCTTC
v_call: TRBV28; d_call: TRBD2; clone_size: NA; j_call: TRBJ2-2; cdr3_aa: CASSLRGLSNTGELFF; cdr3_nt: TGTGCCAGCAGTTTACGGGGACTATCGAACACCGGGGAGCTGTTTTTT
v_call: TRBV5-1; d_call: NA; clone_size: NA; j_call: TRBJ2-3; cdr3_aa: CASKSQASTDTQYF; cdr3_nt: TGCGCCAGCAAATCTCAGGCTAGCACAGATACGCAGTATTTT
v_call: TRBV19; d_call: TRBD2; clone_size: NA; j_call: TRBJ2-2; cdr3_aa: CASSPDPPSGGTNTGELFF; cdr3_nt: TGTGCCAGTAGTCCTGATCCGCCTAGCGGGGGGACGAACACCGGGGAGCTGTTTTTT
v_call: TRBV10-3; d_call: TRBD1; clone_size: NA; j_call: TRBJ1-1; cdr3_aa: CAISPGTGNTEAFF; cdr3_nt: TGTGCCATCAGTCCCGGGACAGGGAACACTGAAGCTTTCTTT
v_call: TRBV4-3; d_call: NA; clone_size: once; j_call: TRBJ2-2; cdr3_aa: CASSLGQVGAGELFF; cdr3_nt: TGCGCCAGCAGCCTGGGACAAGTGGGGGCCGGGGAGCTGTTTTTT
v_call: TRBV14; d_call: NA; clone_size: NA; j_call: TRBJ1-1; cdr3_aa: CASSQQGMGTEAFF; cdr3_nt: TGTGCCAGCAGCCAACAGGGTATGGGCACTGAAGCTTTCTTT
v_call: TRBV9; d_call: TRBD2; clone_size: NA; j_call: TRBJ2-1; cdr3_aa: CASSVLAGEYNEQFF; cdr3_nt: TGTGCCAGCAGCGTACTAGCGGGAGAGTACAATGAGCAGTTCTTC
v_call: TRBV30; d_call: NA; clone_size: NA; j_call: TRBJ2-2; cdr3_aa: CAWRGQGTNTGELFF; cdr3_nt: TGTGCCTGGCGGGGTCAGGGGACGAACACCGGGGAGCTGTTTTTT
v_call: TRBV28; d_call: TRBD1; clone_size: NA; j_call: TRBJ1-2; cdr3_aa: CASMSGQGGSGYTF; cdr3_nt: TGTGCCAGCATGTCGGGACAGGGCGGTTCTGGCTACACCTTC
v_call: TRBV7-8; d_call: TRBD1; clone_size: NA; j_call: TRBJ1-5; cdr3_aa: CASGSGRQGAFQPQHF; cdr3_nt: TGTGCCAGCGGATCCGGGAGACAGGGGGCTTTTCAGCCCCAGCATTTT
v_call: TRBV2; d_call: TRBD1; clone_size: NA; j_call: TRBJ2-7; cdr3_aa: CASRRLGTGFEQYF; cdr3_nt: TGTGCCAGCAGACGCCTAGGGACAGGATTCGAGCAGTACTTC
v_call: TRBV25-1; d_call: TRBD2; clone_size: NA; j_call: TRBJ2-7; cdr3_aa: CASSEGSGAHEQYF; cdr3_nt: TGTGCCAGCAGTGAGGGTAGCGGGGCTCACGAGCAGTACTTC
v_call: TRBV5-1; d_call: NA; clone_size: NA; j_call: TRBJ1-6; cdr3_aa: CASSLGQDNSPLHF; cdr3_nt: TGCGCCAGCAGCTTGGGGCAGGATAATTCACCCCTCCACTTT
v_call: TRBV2; d_call: NA; clone_size: NA; j_call: TRBJ2-2; cdr3_aa: CASGGYRNTGELFF; cdr3_nt: TGTGCCAGCGGGGGGTACAGAAACACCGGGGAGCTGTTTTTT
v_call: TRBV19; d_call: NA; clone_size: NA; j_call: TRBJ1-4; cdr3_aa: CASRHREANEKLFF; cdr3_nt: TGTGCCAGTAGACACAGGGAAGCTAATGAAAAACTGTTTTTT
v_call: TRBV3-1/TRBV3-2; d_call: NA; clone_size: NA; j_call: TRBJ1-1; cdr3_aa: CASSHRQARDTEAFF; cdr3_nt: TGTGCCAGCAGCCACCGACAGGCCCGGGACACTGAAGCTTTCTTT
v_call: TRBV21-1; d_call: NA; clone_size: NA; j_call: TRBJ1-1; cdr3_aa: CASSVAGVNTEAFF; cdr3_nt: TGTGCCAGCAGCGTGGCCGGAGTGAACACTGAAGCTTTCTTT
v_call: TRBV28; d_call: TRBD1; clone_size: NA; j_call: TRBJ2-7; cdr3_aa: CASNGSDRDRGYEQYF; cdr3_nt: TGTGCCAGCAACGGTTCTGACCGGGACAGAGGGTACGAGCAGTACTTC
v_call: TRBV19; d_call: TRBD1; clone_size: NA; j_call: TRBJ1-2; cdr3_aa: CASSISWGTGAYGYTF; cdr3_nt: TGTGCCAGTAGTATTTCGTGGGGGACAGGGGCCTATGGCTACACCTTC
v_call: TRBV6-5; d_call: NA; clone_size: NA; j_call: TRBJ1-5; cdr3_aa: CASSQLGGPGQPQHF; cdr3_nt: TGTGCCAGCAGCCAACTCGGGGGTCCGGGTCAGCCCCAGCATTTT
v_call: TRBV2; d_call: TRBD2; clone_size: NA; j_call: TRBJ2-3; cdr3_aa: CASLPFGLAMADTQYF; cdr3_nt: TGTGCCAGCTTGCCCTTCGGACTAGCGATGGCAGATACGCAGTATTTT
v_call: TRBV24-1; d_call: TRBD2; clone_size: NA; j_call: TRBJ2-1; cdr3_aa: CATSDPGLAGGLSRNEQFF; cdr3_nt: TGTGCCACCAGTGACCCGGGACTAGCGGGGGGGTTATCACGCAATGAGCAGTTCTTC
v_call: TRBV4-3; d_call: NA; clone_size: NA; j_call: TRBJ1-6; cdr3_aa: CASSRRGQGTPLHF; cdr3_nt: TGCGCCAGCAGCCGTCGAGGCCAGGGGACACCCCTCCACTTT
v_call: TRBV7-9; d_call: TRBD1; clone_size: NA; j_call: TRBJ1-2; cdr3_aa: CASSTRQGNYGYTF; cdr3_nt: TGTGCCAGCAGCACCCGACAGGGGAACTATGGCTACACCTTC
v_call: TRBV24-1; d_call: NA; clone_size: NA; j_call: TRBJ2-1; cdr3_aa: CATSDTRGVNNEQFF; cdr3_nt: TGTGCCACCAGTGATACCAGGGGGGTTAACAATGAGCAGTTCTTC
v_call: TRBV4-1; d_call: TRBD1; clone_size: once; j_call: TRBJ2-7; cdr3_aa: CASSQGHGTAPSYEQYF; cdr3_nt: TGCGCCAGCAGCCAGGGGCATGGGACAGCTCCTTCCTACGAGCAGTACTTC
v_call: TRBV5-1; d_call: NA; clone_size: NA; j_call: TRBJ2-2; cdr3_aa: CASSFDGEYTGELFF; cdr3_nt: TGCGCCAGCAGCTTCGACGGGGAGTACACCGGGGAGCTGTTTTTT
v_call: TRBV6-1; d_call: TRBD2; clone_size: NA; j_call: TRBJ2-1; cdr3_aa: CASSDSGRSDNEQFF; cdr3_nt: TGTGCCAGCAGTGATAGCGGGAGGTCCGACAATGAGCAGTTCTTC
v_call: TRBV5-1; d_call: NA; clone_size: NA; j_call: TRBJ2-1; cdr3_aa: CASSLQLGHHNEQFF; cdr3_nt: TGCGCCAGCAGCTTACAGCTTGGGCATCACAATGAGCAGTTCTTC
v_call: TRBV7-2; d_call: TRBD2; clone_size: NA; j_call: TRBJ2-5; cdr3_aa: CASSQLAGGETQYF; cdr3_nt: TGTGCCAGCAGCCAGCTAGCGGGAGGAGAGACCCAGTACTTC
v_call: TRBV5-6; d_call: NA; clone_size: NA; j_call: TRBJ1-4; cdr3_aa: CASSARQNEKLFF; cdr3_nt: TGTGCCAGCAGCGCCAGACAGAATGAAAAACTGTTTTTT
v_call: TRBV27; d_call: NA; clone_size: NA; j_call: TRBJ1-3; cdr3_aa: CASGGSGNTIYF; cdr3_nt: TGTGCCAGCGGCGGCTCTGGAAACACCATATATTTT
v_call: TRBV2; d_call: NA; clone_size: NA; j_call: TRBJ1-2; cdr3_aa: CASGYQGTSGYTF; cdr3_nt: TGTGCCAGCGGTTACCAGGGCACCTCTGGCTACACCTTC
v_call: TRBV5-1; d_call: NA; clone_size: once; j_call: TRBJ2-2; cdr3_aa: CASSPLLTNSGELFF; cdr3_nt: TGCGCCAGCAGCCCCCTCCTAACGAATTCCGGGGAGCTGTTTTTT
v_call: TRBV14; d_call: NA; clone_size: NA; j_call: TRBJ1-3; cdr3_aa: CASSQDAKSGNTIYF; cdr3_nt: TGTGCCAGCAGCCAAGATGCGAAATCTGGAAACACCATATATTTT
v_call: TRBV4-3; d_call: TRBD1; clone_size: NA; j_call: TRBJ1-2; cdr3_aa: CASSQDLQGARGYTF; cdr3_nt: TGCGCCAGCAGCCAAGATTTACAGGGGGCGAGGGGCTACACCTTC
v_call: TRBV11-3; d_call: TRBD1; clone_size: NA; j_call: TRBJ2-1; cdr3_aa: CASTPTGGVYNEQFF; cdr3_nt: TGTGCCAGCACCCCGACAGGGGGTGTCTACAATGAGCAGTTCTTC
v_call: TRBV4-3; d_call: TRBD1; clone_size: NA; j_call: TRBJ1-3; cdr3_aa: CASSLVTGVGNTIYF; cdr3_nt: TGCGCCAGCAGCCTAGTGACAGGGGTTGGAAACACCATATATTTT
v_call: TRBV7-2; d_call: NA; clone_size: NA; j_call: TRBJ1-6; cdr3_aa: CASSEYGPGQGPHSPLHF; cdr3_nt: TGTGCCAGCAGCGAATACGGACCCGGGCAGGGGCCCCATTCACCCCTCCACTTT
v_call: TRBV28; d_call: NA; clone_size: once; j_call: TRBJ2-7; cdr3_aa: CASSLGRIYEQYF; cdr3_nt: TGTGCCAGCAGTTTGGGCAGGATCTACGAGCAGTACTTC
v_call: TRBV12-5; d_call: NA; clone_size: once; j_call: TRBJ2-1; cdr3_aa: CASGWGRGYDNEQFF; cdr3_nt: TGTGCTAGTGGTTGGGGCAGGGGATATGACAATGAGCAGTTCTTC
v_call: TRBV2; d_call: NA; clone_size: once; j_call: TRBJ1-1; cdr3_aa: CASSPILAGRMGAFF; cdr3_nt: TGTGCCAGCAGTCCGATCCTGGCAGGGCGTATGGGAGCTTTCTTT
v_call: TRBV30; d_call: NA; clone_size: NA; j_call: TRBJ1-2; cdr3_aa: CAWSPTSNGYTF; cdr3_nt: TGTGCCTGGAGTCCGACAAGCAATGGCTACACCTTC
v_call: TRBV19; d_call: TRBD1; clone_size: NA; j_call: TRBJ2-3; cdr3_aa: CASQGGTDTQYF; cdr3_nt: TGTGCCAGTCAGGGGGGCACAGATACGCAGTATTTT
v_call: TRBV7-2; d_call: TRBD1; clone_size: NA; j_call: TRBJ2-6; cdr3_aa: CASSSQGYPGANVLTF; cdr3_nt: TGTGCCAGCAGCTCACAGGGGTATCCTGGGGCCAACGTCCTGACTTTC
v_call: TRBV11-2; d_call: NA; clone_size: NA; j_call: TRBJ1-3; cdr3_aa: CASSPPPAGVSTIYF; cdr3_nt: TGTGCCAGCAGCCCACCCCCTGCAGGGGTGTCCACCATATATTTT
v_call: TRBV7-9; d_call: NA; clone_size: NA; j_call: TRBJ2-5; cdr3_aa: CASSLSLGGETQYF; cdr3_nt: TGTGCCAGCAGCTTATCGCTCGGGGGAGAGACCCAGTACTTC
v_call: TRBV6-5; d_call: NA; clone_size: NA; j_call: TRBJ1-2; cdr3_aa: CASSYSRGSANYGYTF; cdr3_nt: TGTGCCAGCAGTTACTCGCGAGGATCAGCTAACTATGGCTACACCTTC
v_call: TRBV19; d_call: TRBD1; clone_size: NA; j_call: TRBJ2-3; cdr3_aa: CATRDRGGADTQYF; cdr3_nt: TGTGCCACCAGGGACAGGGGCGGCGCAGATACGCAGTATTTT
v_call: TRBV27; d_call: NA; clone_size: NA; j_call: TRBJ1-6; cdr3_aa: CATSFSSSSYNSPLHF; cdr3_nt: TGTGCCACCTCCTTTAGCTCGAGCTCCTATAATTCACCCCTCCACTTT
v_call: TRBV6-5; d_call: TRBD2; clone_size: NA; j_call: TRBJ2-3; cdr3_aa: CASSYSGGSDTQYF; cdr3_nt: TGTGCCAGCAGTTACTCCGGGGGGTCAGATACGCAGTATTTT
v_call: TRBV28; d_call: NA; clone_size: NA; j_call: TRBJ2-3; cdr3_aa: CASSPYITRSDTQYF; cdr3_nt: TGTGCCAGCAGTCCTTATATTACGAGGTCAGATACGCAGTATTTT
v_call: TRBV27; d_call: NA; clone_size: once; j_call: TRBJ2-1; cdr3_aa: CASSLRGFSSYNEQFF; cdr3_nt: TGTGCCAGCAGTTTGCGAGGGTTTAGCTCCTACAATGAGCAGTTCTTC